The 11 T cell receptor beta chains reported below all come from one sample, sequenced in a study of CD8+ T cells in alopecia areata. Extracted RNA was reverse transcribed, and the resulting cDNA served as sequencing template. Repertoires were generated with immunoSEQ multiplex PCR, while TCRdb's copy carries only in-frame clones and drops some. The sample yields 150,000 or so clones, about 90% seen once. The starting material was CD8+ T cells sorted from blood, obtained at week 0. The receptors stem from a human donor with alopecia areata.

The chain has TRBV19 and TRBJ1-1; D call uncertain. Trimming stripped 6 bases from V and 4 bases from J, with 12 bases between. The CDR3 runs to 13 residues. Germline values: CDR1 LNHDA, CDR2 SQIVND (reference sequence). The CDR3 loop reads CASRLAVSTEAFF. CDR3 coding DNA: TGTGCCAGTAGGCTTGCCGTGAGCACTGAAGCTTTCTTT.

The CDR3 reads CASSPATPAIEQYF. The CDR3 bases are TGTGCCAGCAGCCCCGCCACCCCGGCGATCGAGCAGTACTTC. The chain has TRBV7-9 and TRBJ2-7; D not certain. Germline CDR1 is SEHNR and CDR2 is FQNEAQ (reference sequence). This CDR3 contains 14 residues. The V and J ends lost 5 bases and 6 bases respectively, with 17 bases between them.

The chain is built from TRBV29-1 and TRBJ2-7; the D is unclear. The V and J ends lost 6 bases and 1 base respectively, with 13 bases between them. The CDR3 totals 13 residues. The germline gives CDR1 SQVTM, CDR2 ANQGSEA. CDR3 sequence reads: CSVDTHQSYEQYF. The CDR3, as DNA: TGCAGCGTCGACACCCACCAGTCCTACGAGCAGTACTTC.

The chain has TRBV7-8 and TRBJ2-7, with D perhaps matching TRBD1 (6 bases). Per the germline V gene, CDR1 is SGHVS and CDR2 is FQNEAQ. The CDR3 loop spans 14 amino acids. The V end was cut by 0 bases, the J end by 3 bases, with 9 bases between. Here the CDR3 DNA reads TGTGCCAGCAGCTTAGCTGGACAGTACTACGAGCAGTACTTC. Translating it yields CASSLAGQYYEQYF.

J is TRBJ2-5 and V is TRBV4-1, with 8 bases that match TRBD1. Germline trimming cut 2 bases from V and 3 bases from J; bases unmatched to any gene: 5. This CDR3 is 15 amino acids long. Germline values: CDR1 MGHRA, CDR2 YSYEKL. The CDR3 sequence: CASSQISTGEETQYF. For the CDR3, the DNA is TGCGCCAGCAGCCAAATATCGACAGGGGAAGAGACCCAGTACTTC.

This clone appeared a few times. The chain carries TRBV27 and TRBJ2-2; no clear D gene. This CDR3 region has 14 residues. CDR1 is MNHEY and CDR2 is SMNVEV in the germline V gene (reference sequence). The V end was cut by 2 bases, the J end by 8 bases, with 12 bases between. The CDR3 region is CASSLVHNRGELFF. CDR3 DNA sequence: TGTGCCAGCAGTTTAGTACATAATCGAGGGGAGCTGTTTTTT.

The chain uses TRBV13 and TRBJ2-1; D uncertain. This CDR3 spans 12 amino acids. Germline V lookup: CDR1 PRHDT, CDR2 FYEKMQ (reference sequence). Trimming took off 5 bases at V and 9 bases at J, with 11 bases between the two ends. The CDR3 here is CASSPRVGEQFF. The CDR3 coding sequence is TGTGCCAGCAGCCCCCGAGTGGGTGAGCAGTTCTTC.

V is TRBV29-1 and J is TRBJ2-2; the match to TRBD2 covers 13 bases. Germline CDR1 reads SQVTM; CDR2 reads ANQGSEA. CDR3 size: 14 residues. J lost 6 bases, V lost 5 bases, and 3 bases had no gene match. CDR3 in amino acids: CSVSGLAGAGELFF. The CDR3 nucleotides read TGCAGCGTTTCCGGACTAGCGGGAGCCGGGGAGCTGTTTTTT.

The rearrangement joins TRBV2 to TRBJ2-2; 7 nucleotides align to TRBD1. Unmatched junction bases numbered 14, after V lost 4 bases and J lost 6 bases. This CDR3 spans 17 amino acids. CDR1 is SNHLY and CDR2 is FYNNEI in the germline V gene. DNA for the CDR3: TGTGCCAGCAGTGGGAGACAGGGTCACTTTTTGTCCGGGGAGCTGTTTTTT. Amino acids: CASSGRQGHFLSGELFF.

CDR3 region: CASGGTGYTGELFF. The CDR3 bases are TGTGCCAGCGGAGGGACAGGGTACACCGGGGAGCTGTTTTTT. V gene TRBV7-9 combines with J gene TRBJ2-2; 9 bases line up with TRBD1. The CDR3 runs 14 residues. CDR1 SEHNR and CDR2 FQNEAQ come from the germline V gene (reference sequence). After removal of 8 bases from V and 3 bases from J, the junction contained 4 bases not matched to a gene.

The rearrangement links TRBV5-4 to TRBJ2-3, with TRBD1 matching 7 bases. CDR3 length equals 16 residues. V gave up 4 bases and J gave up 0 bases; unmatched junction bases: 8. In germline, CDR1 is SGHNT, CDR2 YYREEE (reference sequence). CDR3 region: CASSPGSGGSTDTQYF. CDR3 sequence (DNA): TGTGCCAGCAGCCCGGGTTCAGGGGGTAGCACAGATACGCAGTATTTT.